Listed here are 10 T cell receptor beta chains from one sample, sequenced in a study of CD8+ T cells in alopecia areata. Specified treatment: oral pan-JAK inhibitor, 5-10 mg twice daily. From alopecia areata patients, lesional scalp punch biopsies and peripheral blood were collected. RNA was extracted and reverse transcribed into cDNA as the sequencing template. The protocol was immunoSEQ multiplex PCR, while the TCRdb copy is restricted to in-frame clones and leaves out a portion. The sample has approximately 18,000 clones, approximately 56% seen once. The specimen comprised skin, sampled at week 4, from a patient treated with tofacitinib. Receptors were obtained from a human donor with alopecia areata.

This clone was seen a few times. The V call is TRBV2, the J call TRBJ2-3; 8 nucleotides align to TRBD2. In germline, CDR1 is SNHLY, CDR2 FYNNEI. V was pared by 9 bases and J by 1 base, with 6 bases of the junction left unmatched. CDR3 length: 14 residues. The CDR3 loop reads CASAGAGGTDTQYF. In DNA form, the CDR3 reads TGTGCCAGTGCGGGAGCGGGGGGCACAGATACGCAGTATTTT.

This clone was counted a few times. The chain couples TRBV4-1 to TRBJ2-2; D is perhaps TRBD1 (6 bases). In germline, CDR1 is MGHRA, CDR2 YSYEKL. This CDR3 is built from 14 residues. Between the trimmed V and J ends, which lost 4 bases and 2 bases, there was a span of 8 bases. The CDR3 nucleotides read TGCGCCAGCAGCCGGGGGCGTAACACCGGGGAGCTGTTTTTT. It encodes CASSRGRNTGELFF.

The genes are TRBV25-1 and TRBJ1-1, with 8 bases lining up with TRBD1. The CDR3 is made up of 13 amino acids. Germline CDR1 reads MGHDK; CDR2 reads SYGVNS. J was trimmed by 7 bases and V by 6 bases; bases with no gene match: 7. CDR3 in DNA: TGTGCCAGCAGGAGACAGGGGCGGCATGAAGCTTTCTTT. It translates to CASRRQGRHEAFF.

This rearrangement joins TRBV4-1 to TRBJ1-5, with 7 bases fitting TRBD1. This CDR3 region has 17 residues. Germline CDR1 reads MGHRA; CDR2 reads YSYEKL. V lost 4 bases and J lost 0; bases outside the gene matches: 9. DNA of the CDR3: TGCGCCAGCAGCCGACGGACAGGCAGCCATAGCAATCAGCCCCAGCATTTT. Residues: CASSRRTGSHSNQPQHF.

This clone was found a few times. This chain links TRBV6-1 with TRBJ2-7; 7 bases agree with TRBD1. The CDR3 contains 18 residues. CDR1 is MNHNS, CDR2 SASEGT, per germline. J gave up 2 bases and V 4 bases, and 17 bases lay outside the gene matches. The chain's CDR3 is CASSGRTKQGRLAYEQYF. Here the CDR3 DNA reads TGTGCCAGCAGTGGCCGAACTAAACAGGGGCGATTAGCCTACGAGCAGTACTTC.

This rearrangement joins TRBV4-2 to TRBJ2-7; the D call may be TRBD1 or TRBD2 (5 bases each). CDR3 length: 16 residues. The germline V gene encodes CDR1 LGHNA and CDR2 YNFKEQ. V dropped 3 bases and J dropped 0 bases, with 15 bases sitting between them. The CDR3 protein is CASSQPSGSSSYEQYF. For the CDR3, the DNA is TGTGCCAGCAGCCAGCCCTCAGGGAGTAGCTCCTACGAGCAGTACTTC.

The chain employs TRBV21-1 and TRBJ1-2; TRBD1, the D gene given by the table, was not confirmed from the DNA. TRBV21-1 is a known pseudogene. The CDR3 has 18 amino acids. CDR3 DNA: TGTGCCAGCAGCAAAGCTGGCCTGGGACAGGGGGGAGACTATGGCTACACCTTC. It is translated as CASSKAGLGQGGDYGYTF.

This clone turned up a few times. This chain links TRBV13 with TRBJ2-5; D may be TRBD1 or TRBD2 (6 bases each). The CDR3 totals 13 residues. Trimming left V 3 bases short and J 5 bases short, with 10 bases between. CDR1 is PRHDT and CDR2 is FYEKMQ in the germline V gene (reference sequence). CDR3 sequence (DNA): TGTGCCAGCAGCTTCGGGGGCGGGGAGACCCAGTACTTC. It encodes CASSFGGGETQYF. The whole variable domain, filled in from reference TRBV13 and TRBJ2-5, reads AAGVIQSPRHLIKEKRETATLKCYPIPRHDTVYWYQQGPGQDPQFLISFYEKMQSDKGSIPDRFSAQQFSDYHSELNMSSLELGDSALYFCASSFGGGETQYFGPGTRLLVL.

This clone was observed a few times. This chain's CDR3 is CASSQGWTSSLGNIQYF. The CDR3, as DNA: TGTGCCAGCAGCCAAGGTTGGACTAGCTCATTAGGAAACATTCAGTACTTC. The V and J genes are TRBV4-2 and TRBJ2-4, with 8 bases lining up with TRBD2. The CDR3 consists of 17 residues. V shed 1 base, J shed 6 bases, and the junction held 11 bases outside the gene matches. The germline CDR1 and CDR2 sequences are LGHNA and YNFKEQ.

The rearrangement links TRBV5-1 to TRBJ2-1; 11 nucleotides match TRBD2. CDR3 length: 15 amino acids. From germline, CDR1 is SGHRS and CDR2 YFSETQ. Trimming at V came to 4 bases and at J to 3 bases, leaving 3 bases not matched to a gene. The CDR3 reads CASSAGLAGYNEQFF. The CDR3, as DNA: TGCGCCAGCAGCGCTGGACTAGCGGGCTACAATGAGCAGTTCTTC.